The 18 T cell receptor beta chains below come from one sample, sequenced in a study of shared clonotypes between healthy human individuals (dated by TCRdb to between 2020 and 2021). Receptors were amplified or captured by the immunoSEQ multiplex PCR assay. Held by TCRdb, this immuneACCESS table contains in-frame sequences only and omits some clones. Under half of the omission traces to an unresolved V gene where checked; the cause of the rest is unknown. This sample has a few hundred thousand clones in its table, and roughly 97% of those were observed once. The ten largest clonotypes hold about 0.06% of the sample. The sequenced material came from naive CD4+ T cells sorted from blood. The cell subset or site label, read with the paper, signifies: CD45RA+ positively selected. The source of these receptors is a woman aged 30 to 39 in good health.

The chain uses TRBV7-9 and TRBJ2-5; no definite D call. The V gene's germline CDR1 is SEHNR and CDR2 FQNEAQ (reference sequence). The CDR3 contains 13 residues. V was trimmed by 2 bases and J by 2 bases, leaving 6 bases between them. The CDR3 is CASSLSKQETQYF. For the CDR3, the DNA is TGTGCCAGCAGCTTATCAAAGCAAGAGACCCAGTACTTC.

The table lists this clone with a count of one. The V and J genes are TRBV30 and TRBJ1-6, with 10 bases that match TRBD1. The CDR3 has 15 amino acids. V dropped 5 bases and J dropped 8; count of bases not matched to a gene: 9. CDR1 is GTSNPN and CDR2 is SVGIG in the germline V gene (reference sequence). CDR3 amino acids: CAWLSRTGGYSPLHF. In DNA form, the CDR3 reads TGTGCCTGGCTTTCCCGGACAGGGGGATATTCACCCCTCCACTTT.

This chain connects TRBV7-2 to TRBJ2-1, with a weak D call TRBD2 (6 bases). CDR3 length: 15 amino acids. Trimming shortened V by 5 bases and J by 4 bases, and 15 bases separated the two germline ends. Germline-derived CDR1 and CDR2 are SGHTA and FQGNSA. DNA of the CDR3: TGTGCCAGCAGCCCGTGGGCTAGCGCGTACAATGAGCAGTTCTTC. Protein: CASSPWASAYNEQFF.

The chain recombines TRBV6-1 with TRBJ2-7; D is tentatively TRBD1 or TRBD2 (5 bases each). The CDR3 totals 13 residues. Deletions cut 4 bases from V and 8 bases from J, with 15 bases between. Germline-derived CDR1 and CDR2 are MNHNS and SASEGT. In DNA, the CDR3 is TGTGCCAGCAGTGGGGGGAAGGGGTCCAAGCAGTACTTC. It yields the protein CASSGGKGSKQYF.

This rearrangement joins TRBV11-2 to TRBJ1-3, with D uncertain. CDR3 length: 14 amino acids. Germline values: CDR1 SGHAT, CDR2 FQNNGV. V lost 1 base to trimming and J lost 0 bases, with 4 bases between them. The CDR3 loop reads CASSLGTSGNTIYF. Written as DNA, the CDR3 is TGTGCCAGCAGCTTAGGTACCTCTGGAAACACCATATATTTT.

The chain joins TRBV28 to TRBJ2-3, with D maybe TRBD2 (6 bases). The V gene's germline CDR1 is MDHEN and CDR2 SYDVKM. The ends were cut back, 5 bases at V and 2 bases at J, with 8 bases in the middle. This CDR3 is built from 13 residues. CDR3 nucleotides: TGTGCCAGCAGTAAGGACTACACAGATACGCAGTATTTT. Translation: CASSKDYTDTQYF.

CDR3 sequence: CASSYIKGGTYNEQFF. CDR3 DNA: TGTGCCAGCAGCTACATCAAGGGAGGGACTTACAATGAGCAGTTCTTC. The V gene is TRBV7-4, the J gene TRBJ2-1; 7 nucleotides match TRBD2. Germline lookup yields CDR1 SGHVT and CDR2 SQSDAQ. The CDR3 loop spans 16 amino acids. V trimming: 4 bases; J trimming: 4 bases; junction bases outside the gene matches: 10.

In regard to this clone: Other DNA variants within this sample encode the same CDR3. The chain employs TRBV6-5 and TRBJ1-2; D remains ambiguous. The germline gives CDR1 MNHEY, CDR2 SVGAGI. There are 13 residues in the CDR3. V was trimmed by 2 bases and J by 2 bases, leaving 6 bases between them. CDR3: CASSYGGNYGYTF. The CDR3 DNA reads TGTGCCAGCAGTTACGGCGGAAACTATGGCTACACCTTC.

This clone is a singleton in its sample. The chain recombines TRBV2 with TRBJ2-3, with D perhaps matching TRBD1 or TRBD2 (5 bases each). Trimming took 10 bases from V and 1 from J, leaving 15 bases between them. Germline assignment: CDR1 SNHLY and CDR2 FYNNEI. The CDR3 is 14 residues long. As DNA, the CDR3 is TGTGCCACCAACGAGGGGTCGGGCACAGATACGCAGTATTTT. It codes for CATNEGSGTDTQYF.

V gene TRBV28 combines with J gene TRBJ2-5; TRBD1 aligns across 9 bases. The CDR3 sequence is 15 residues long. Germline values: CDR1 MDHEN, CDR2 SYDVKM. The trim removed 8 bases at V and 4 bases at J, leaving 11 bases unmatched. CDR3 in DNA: TGTGCCAGCCTGGGACAGGGAACGGCGGGAGAGACCCAGTACTTC. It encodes CASLGQGTAGETQYF.

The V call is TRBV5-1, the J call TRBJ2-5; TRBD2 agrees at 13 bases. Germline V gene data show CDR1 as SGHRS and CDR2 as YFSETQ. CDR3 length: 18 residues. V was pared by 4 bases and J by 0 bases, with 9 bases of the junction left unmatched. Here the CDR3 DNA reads TGCGCCAGCAGCCTGGGTACTAGCGGGAGGGCCGACCAAGAGACCCAGTACTTC. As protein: CASSLGTSGRADQETQYF.

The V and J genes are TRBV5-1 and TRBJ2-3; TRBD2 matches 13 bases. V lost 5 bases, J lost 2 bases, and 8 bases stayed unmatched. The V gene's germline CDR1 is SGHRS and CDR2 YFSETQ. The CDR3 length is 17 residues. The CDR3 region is CASREGLAGKHTDTQYF. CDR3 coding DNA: TGCGCCAGCAGGGAGGGACTAGCGGGAAAGCACACAGATACGCAGTATTTT.

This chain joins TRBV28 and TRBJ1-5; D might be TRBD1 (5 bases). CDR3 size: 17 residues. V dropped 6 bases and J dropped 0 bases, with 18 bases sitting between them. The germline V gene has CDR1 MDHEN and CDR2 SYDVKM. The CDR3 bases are TGTGCCAGCAGAGGGACCCAAACCCCTTATAGCAATCAGCCCCAGCATTTT. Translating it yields CASRGTQTPYSNQPQHF.

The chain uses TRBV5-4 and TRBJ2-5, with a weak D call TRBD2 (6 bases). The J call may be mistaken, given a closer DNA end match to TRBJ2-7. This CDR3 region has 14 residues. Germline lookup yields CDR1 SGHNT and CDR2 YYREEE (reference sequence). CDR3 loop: CASSLAGAAYEQYF. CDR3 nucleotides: TGTGCCAGCAGCTTGGCGGGAGCGGCGTACGAGCAGTACTTC.

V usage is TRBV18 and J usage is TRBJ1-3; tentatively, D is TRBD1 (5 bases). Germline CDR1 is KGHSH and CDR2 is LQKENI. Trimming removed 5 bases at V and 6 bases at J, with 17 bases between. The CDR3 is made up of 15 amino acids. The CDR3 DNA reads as TGTGCCAGCTCATCGTGGGACCCGGGCACAAACACCATATATTTT. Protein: CASSSWDPGTNTIYF.

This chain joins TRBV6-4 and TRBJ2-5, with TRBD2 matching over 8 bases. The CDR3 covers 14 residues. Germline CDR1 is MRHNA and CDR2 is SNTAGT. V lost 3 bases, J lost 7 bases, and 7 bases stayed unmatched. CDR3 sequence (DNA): TGTGCCAGCAGTGATACTAGCGGTTCCGGGACCCAGTACTTC. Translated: CASSDTSGSGTQYF.

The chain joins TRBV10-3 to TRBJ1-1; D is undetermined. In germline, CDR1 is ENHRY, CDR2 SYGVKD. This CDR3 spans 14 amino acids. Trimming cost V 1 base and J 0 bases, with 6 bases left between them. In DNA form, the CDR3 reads TGTGCCATCAGTGAGTACTCGCTGAACACTGAAGCTTTCTTT. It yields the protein CAISEYSLNTEAFF.

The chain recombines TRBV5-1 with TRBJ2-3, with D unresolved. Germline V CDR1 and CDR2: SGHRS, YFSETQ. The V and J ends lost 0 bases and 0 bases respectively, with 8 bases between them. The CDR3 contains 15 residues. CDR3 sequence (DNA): TGCGCCAGCAGCTTGGGTGGGGTCAGCACAGATACGCAGTATTTT. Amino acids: CASSLGGVSTDTQYF.